Listed below are T cell receptor beta chains from one sample, sequenced in a study of blood T cell repertoires in COVID-19. Here immunoSEQ multiplex PCR was the method, and the copy in TCRdb shows in-frame clones only, minus some. Of 350,000 to 450,000 clones listed, about nine tenths are singletons. Sequenced sample: PBMCs or T cells enriched from blood (not recorded which). These TCRs come from a woman aged 40 to 55 who had been exposed to COVID-19. CDR3s include the opening cysteine and the closing phenylalanine or tryptophan. Fields, in order: clone size, J gene, D gene, V gene, CDR3 DNA, CDR3 protein. A D gene is named only where the DNA matches it firmly. Rows give clone size only sometimes, using once, few, many, or a class for an expanded clone.

. | TRBJ2-3 | . | TRBV7-2 | TGTGCCAGCTCCGAAGGGGGCACAGATACGCAGTATTTT | CASSEGGTDTQYF
. | TRBJ2-3 | TRBD1 | TRBV14 | TGTGCCAGCAGCCCGGAGACAGGGATCTACACAGATACGCAGTATTTT | CASSPETGIYTDTQYF
. | TRBJ1-1 | . | TRBV2 | TGTGCCAGCAGGTACAGGCGGAACACTGAAGCTTTCTTT | CASRYRRNTEAFF
. | TRBJ1-1 | . | TRBV20-1 | TGCAGTGCTAGCCGGGGACTAGAAGCTTTCTTT | CSASRGLEAFF
. | TRBJ1-2 | . | TRBV27 | TGTGCCAGCAGGGTTACTACAGGGCCCTATGGCTACACCTTC | CASRVTTGPYGYTF
. | TRBJ1-5 | . | TRBV4-3 | TGCGCCAGCAGCCAAGATGCGCTGGACAACGGCAATCAGCCCCAGCATTTT | CASSQDALDNGNQPQHF
. | TRBJ2-3 | . | TRBV9 | TGTGCCAGCAGCGTAAGTCCCGCGGGCACAGATACGCAGTATTTT | CASSVSPAGTDTQYF
. | TRBJ1-2 | TRBD1 | TRBV6-2/TRBV6-3 | TGTGCCAGCAGCCTCGGACAGGGGGCGAAAAACTATGGCTACACCTTC | CASSLGQGAKNYGYTF
. | TRBJ1-5 | TRBD1 | TRBV19 | TGTGCCAGTAGACCCCCGGGACAGGGTAATCAGCCCCAGCATTTT | CASRPPGQGNQPQHF
. | TRBJ1-4 | TRBD1 | TRBV5-8 | TGTGCCAGCAGAACCGGGACAGGGTTTACGGCTAATGAAAAACTGTTTTTT | CASRTGTGFTANEKLFF
. | TRBJ1-5 | TRBD1 | TRBV18 | TGTGCCAGCTCACGAAACTCCCGGACAGGGGGCAATCAGCCCCAGCATTTT | CASSRNSRTGGNQPQHF
. | TRBJ2-3 | . | TRBV3-1/TRBV3-2 | TGTGCCAGCAGCTCTGCTTCGGGACTCCTGATCACAGATACGCAGTATTTT | CASSSASGLLITDTQYF
. | TRBJ2-7 | TRBD1 | TRBV6-5 | TGTGCCAGCAGAGGGACAGCAACCTACGAGCAGTACTTC | CASRGTATYEQYF
. | TRBJ1-5 | . | TRBV27 | TGTGCCAGCAGTTTAGGGAGGACCACGAATCAGCCCCAGCATTTT | CASSLGRTTNQPQHF
. | TRBJ1-5 | . | TRBV6-1 | TGTGCCAGCAGTGCCAGCCTGACGAACTACAATCAGCCCCAGCATTTT | CASSASLTNYNQPQHF
many | TRBJ2-3 | TRBD2 | TRBV9 | TGTGCCAGCAGCACCCAAACGAGGCTAGCGGGGTTAGCTGATACGCAGTATTTT | CASSTQTRLAGLADTQYF
. | TRBJ2-2 | TRBD1 | TRBV5-4 | TGTGCCAGCAGCGAGCCTGTGGGGACAGGGGTGAACACCGGGGAGCTGTTTTTT | CASSEPVGTGVNTGELFF
. | TRBJ1-2 | TRBD1 | TRBV6-5 | TGTGCCAGCAGTTTACAGGGGGGAAGTAATGGCTACACCTTC | CASSLQGGSNGYTF
once | TRBJ1-4 | . | TRBV18 | TGTGCCAGCTCGGCTCGAGGTGCAACTAATGAAAAACTGTTTTTT | CASSARGATNEKLFF
. | TRBJ2-3 | . | TRBV7-2 | TGTGCCAGCAGTGGAGTCGGGAGTAAGTCAGATACGCAGTATTTT | CASSGVGSKSDTQYF
. | TRBJ2-3 | TRBD2 | TRBV18 | TGTGCCAGCTCACCCCTGTCCGGCAGCGGGGGGGAAACAGATACGCAGTATTTT | CASSPLSGSGGETDTQYF
. | TRBJ1-6 | . | TRBV7-3 | TGTGCCAGCAGCTTAGGACAGACCAATTCACCCCTCCACTTT | CASSLGQTNSPLHF
. | TRBJ2-5 | . | TRBV5-1 | TGCGCCAGCAGCCCCACAGGGAAAGAGACCCAGTACTTC | CASSPTGKETQYF
. | TRBJ2-3 | . | TRBV19 | TGTGCCAGTAGTCTAACGGGGCGGGGGCCCACAGATACGCAGTATTTT | CASSLTGRGPTDTQYF
. | TRBJ2-6 | . | TRBV10-2 | TGCGCCAGCAGGACAGGTCCCTCTGGGGCCAACGTCCTGACTTTC | CASRTGPSGANVLTF
once | TRBJ2-2 | . | TRBV29-1 | TGCAGCGTTGCCGACGGGGACACCGGGGAGCTGTTTTTT | CSVADGDTGELFF
. | TRBJ2-7 | . | TRBV1 | TGCACCAGCAGCCAGAAGGACTACCTCCCCTACGAGCAGTACTTC | CTSSQKDYLPYEQYF
. | TRBJ2-1 | TRBD2 | TRBV20-1 | TGCAGTGCCAGTCAGGCGGGAGGTCTTCTCAATGAGCAGTTCTTC | CSASQAGGLLNEQFF
. | TRBJ1-1 | TRBD1 | TRBV24-1 | TGTGCCACCAGCACGAAGGGACAGGGGGGAACTGAAGCTTTCTTT | CATSTKGQGGTEAFF
once | TRBJ1-1 | . | TRBV5-1 | TGCGCCAGCAGTCCCCAGGGGCCCATCGGTGAAACTGAAGCTTTCTTT | CASSPQGPIGETEAFF
. | TRBJ2-1 | . | TRBV7-8 | TGTGCCAGCAGCCTGCAGGGCAGCTCCTACAATGAGCAGTTCTTC | CASSLQGSSYNEQFF
. | TRBJ2-1 | TRBD2 | TRBV9 | TGTGCCAGCAGCCGACACACTAGCGGGGGAGACAATGAGCAGTTCTTC | CASSRHTSGGDNEQFF
few | TRBJ1-2 | . | TRBV5-4 | TGTGCCAGCAGCTCGAAAAGACAGGCCCTCTATGGCTACACCTTC | CASSSKRQALYGYTF
few | TRBJ1-2 | TRBD1 | TRBV3-1/TRBV3-2 | TGTGCCAGCAGCCAAGATCGGGGGACAGGGAAGGGTATTCTACATGGCTACACCTTC | CASSQDRGTGKGILHGYTF
. | TRBJ2-5 | . | TRBV19 | TGTGCCAGTAGTCGGCCAGGGGACCCTTCCAGGGAGACCCAGTACTTC | CASSRPGDPSRETQYF
. | TRBJ1-2 | TRBD1 | TRBV27 | TGTGCCAGCAGTTCCGGAGGGGGCGCCTTTGGTGGCTACACCTTC | CASSSGGGAFGGYTF
. | TRBJ2-2 | . | TRBV6-5 | TGTGCCAGCCGGGGAGTGCGTTACACCGGGGAGCTGTTTTTT | CASRGVRYTGELFF
. | TRBJ2-3 | TRBD1 | TRBV27 | TGTGCCAGCAGTTTATGGGGGACAGAAGATACGCAGTATTTT | CASSLWGTEDTQYF
. | TRBJ1-4 | . | TRBV5-4 | TGTGCCAGCAGCGACGGCGCGGCAGTAAATGAAAAACTGTTTTTT | CASSDGAAVNEKLFF
. | TRBJ2-7 | . | TRBV28 | TGTGCCAGCAGTCAGCGGAACTCCTACGAGCAGTACTTC | CASSQRNSYEQYF
. | TRBJ2-7 | TRBD1 | TRBV11-2 | TGTGCCAGCAGCATCGACAGGGGGCAGTACTACGAGCAGTACTTC | CASSIDRGQYYEQYF
. | TRBJ2-5 | TRBD1 | TRBV7-9 | TGTGCCAGCAGCCTTGGACAGGGTGTCGAGACCCAGTACTTC | CASSLGQGVETQYF
. | TRBJ1-2 | . | TRBV10-3 | TGTGCCACCGGGGCGGGGGTCTATGGCTACACCTTC | CATGAGVYGYTF
. | TRBJ1-1 | . | TRBV27 | TGTGCCAGCAGTTTCCCAGGCGGGGCTGAAGCTTTCTTT | CASSFPGGAEAFF
. | TRBJ1-5 | . | TRBV27 | TGTGCCAGCAGTCCATCCAACCAGCAGCCCCAGCATTTT | CASSPSNQQPQHF
. | TRBJ2-2 | . | TRBV19 | TGTGCCAGTAGGTCCGGACTCGGGAGGAACACCGGGGAGCTGTTTTTT | CASRSGLGRNTGELFF
. | TRBJ2-5 | . | TRBV18 | TGTGCCAGCTCACCCCCCAACACGGAGACCCAGTACTTC | CASSPPNTETQYF
once | TRBJ1-1 | . | TRBV10-3 | TGTGCCATCAGTGGGGGCGGCAGGGGCATGAACACTGAAGCTTTCTTT | CAISGGGRGMNTEAFF
. | TRBJ1-6 | . | TRBV2 | TGTGCCAGCAGTGATGACACCAATTCACCCCTCCACTTT | CASSDDTNSPLHF
. | TRBJ2-1 | TRBD2 | TRBV19 | TGTGCCAGTAGTAGAGGGACCGGGAGGCTCAATGAGCAGTTCTTC | CASSRGTGRLNEQFF
. | TRBJ1-2 | TRBD1 | TRBV18 | TGTGCCAGCTCACCGACCGGGACAGGGGGACGTGGCTACACCTTC | CASSPTGTGGRGYTF
. | TRBJ2-4 | . | TRBV11-3 | TGTGCCAGCACCCCCTCGGCGGAAACCAAAAACATTCAGTACTTC | CASTPSAETKNIQYF
. | TRBJ1-1 | TRBD1 | TRBV30 | TGTGCCACCCGGGACAGAGGGGACACTGAAGCTTTCTTT | CATRDRGDTEAFF
. | TRBJ2-1 | TRBD2 | TRBV5-1 | TGCGCCAGCAGCCTGACTAGCGTCGGAGGGGGCAATGAGCAGTTCTTC | CASSLTSVGGGNEQFF
. | TRBJ1-1 | . | TRBV2 | TGTGCCAGCAGTGAAATTGGCTTTGGCACTGAAGCTTTCTTT | CASSEIGFGTEAFF
. | TRBJ1-4 | TRBD1 | TRBV11-2 | TGTGCCAGCAGCTCGGTCGGACAGGGGGAAAAACTGTTTTTT | CASSSVGQGEKLFF
. | TRBJ2-1 | TRBD2 | TRBV7-2 | TGTGCCAGCAGCCCCGGGGACGGGGGGGGTTACAATGAGCAGTTCTTC | CASSPGDGGGYNEQFF
. | TRBJ2-7 | TRBD1 | TRBV3-1/TRBV3-2 | TGTGCCAGCAGCCAAGTGGGACAGGGCTACGAGCAGTACTTC | CASSQVGQGYEQYF
once | TRBJ2-1 | TRBD2 | TRBV27 | TGTGCCAGCGTAGCGGGGGGGCCTTCGAATGAGCAGTTCTTC | CASVAGGPSNEQFF